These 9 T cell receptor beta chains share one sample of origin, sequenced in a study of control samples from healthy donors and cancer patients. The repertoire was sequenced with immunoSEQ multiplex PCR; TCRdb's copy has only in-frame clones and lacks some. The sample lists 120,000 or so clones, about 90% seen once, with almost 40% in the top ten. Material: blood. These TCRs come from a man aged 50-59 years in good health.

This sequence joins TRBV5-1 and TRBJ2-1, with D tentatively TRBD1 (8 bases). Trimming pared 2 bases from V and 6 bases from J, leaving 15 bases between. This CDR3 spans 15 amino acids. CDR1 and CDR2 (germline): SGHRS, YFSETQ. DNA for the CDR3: TGCGCCAGCAGCTTAGCGGGACAGGTCCGCAATGAGCAGTTCTTC. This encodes CASSLAGQVRNEQFF.

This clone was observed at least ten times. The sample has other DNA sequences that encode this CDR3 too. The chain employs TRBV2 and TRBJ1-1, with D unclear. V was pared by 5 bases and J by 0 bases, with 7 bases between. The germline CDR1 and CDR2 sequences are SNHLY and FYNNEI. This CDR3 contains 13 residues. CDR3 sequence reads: CASSLTVNTEAFF. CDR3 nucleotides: TGTGCCAGCAGTTTGACCGTGAACACTGAAGCTTTCTTT. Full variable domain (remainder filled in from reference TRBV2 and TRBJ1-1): EPEVTQTPSHQVTQMGQEVILRCVPISNHLYFYWYRQILGQKVEFLVSFYNNEISEKSEIFDDQFSVERPDGSNFTLKIRSTKLEDSAMYFCASSLTVNTEAFFGQGTRLTVV.

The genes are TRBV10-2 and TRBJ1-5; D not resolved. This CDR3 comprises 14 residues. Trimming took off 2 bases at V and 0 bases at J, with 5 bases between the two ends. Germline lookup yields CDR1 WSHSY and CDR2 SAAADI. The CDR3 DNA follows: TGCGCCAGCAGTGAGGGGGATAGCAATCAGCCCCAGCATTTT. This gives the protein CASSEGDSNQPQHF.

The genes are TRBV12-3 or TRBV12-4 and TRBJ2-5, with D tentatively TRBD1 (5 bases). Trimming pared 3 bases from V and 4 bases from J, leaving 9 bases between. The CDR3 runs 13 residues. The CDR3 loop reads CASSFVGLETQYF. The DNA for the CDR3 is TGTGCCAGCAGTTTCGTGGGGCTAGAGACCCAGTACTTC.

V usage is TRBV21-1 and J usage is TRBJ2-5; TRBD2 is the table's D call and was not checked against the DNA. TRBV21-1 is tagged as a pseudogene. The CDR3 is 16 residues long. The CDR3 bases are TGTGCCAGCAGCAAGATGCTAGCGGGGGCACGGGAGACCCAGTACTTC. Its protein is CASSKMLAGARETQYF.

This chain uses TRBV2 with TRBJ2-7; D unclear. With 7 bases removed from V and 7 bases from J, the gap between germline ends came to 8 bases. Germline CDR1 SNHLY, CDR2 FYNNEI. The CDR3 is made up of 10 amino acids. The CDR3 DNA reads TGTGCCAGCAAGCATCGGGAGCAGTACTTC. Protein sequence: CASKHREQYF.

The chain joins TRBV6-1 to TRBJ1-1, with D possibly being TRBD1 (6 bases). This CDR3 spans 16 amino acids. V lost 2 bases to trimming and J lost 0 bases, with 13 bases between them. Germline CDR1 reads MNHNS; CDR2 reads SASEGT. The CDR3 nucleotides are TGTGCCAGCAGTGAAATGGCAGGGGCCATGAACACTGAAGCTTTCTTT. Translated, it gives CASSEMAGAMNTEAFF.

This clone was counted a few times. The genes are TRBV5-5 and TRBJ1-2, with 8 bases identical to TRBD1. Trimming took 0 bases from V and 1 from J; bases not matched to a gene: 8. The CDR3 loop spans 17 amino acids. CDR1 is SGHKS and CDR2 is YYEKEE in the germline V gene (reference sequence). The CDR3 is CASSLVPGGADNYGYTF. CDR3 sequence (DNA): TGTGCCAGCAGCTTGGTCCCAGGGGGCGCGGATAACTATGGCTACACCTTC.

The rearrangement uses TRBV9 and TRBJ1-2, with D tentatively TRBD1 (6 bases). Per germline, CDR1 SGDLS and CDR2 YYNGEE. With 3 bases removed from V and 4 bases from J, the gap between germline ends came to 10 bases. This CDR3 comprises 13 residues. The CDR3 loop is CASSAEGVYGYTF. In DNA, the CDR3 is TGTGCCAGCAGCGCCGAGGGGGTCTATGGCTACACCTTC.